The clone carrying this TCR beta chain showed up just a few times. Antigen: not known. This sample is part of a study of shared clonotypes between healthy human individuals. In the study overall: Three plates each covered CD4 naive and memory; CD8 naive two, CD8 memory one.

The repertoire was sequenced with immunoSEQ multiplex PCR; TCRdb's copy has only in-frame clones and lacks some. The data show around 200,000 clones, roughly 93% seen once. Germline assignment: CDR1 SGHRS and CDR2 YFSETQ. CDR3 size: 13 residues. V lost 5 bases to trimming and J lost 9 bases; unmatched junction nucleotides: 10. Study-level points and caveats: Sampling used blood alone; tissue repertoires probably differ.

The gene calls are TRBV5-1 and TRBJ2-7; 8 bases agree with TRBD2. What was sequenced was naive CD4+ T cells sorted from blood. The subset: CD45RA+ positively selected. This clonotype was obtained from a woman in her 30s in good health. CDR3 region: CASSQAGVEVQYF. The CDR3 nucleotides are TGCGCCAGCAGTCAAGCGGGAGTTGAGGTGCAGTACTTC.